The next 26 T cell receptor beta chains were all read from a single sample in a study of T cells expressing NK-cell markers. Using the 5' RACE reads, TCRdb records one entry per CDR3 protein without DNA. This sample contains about 150,000 distinct CDR3 sequences. Sequencing was carried out using blood T cells: a sorted CD56 or NKG2C T cell subset, CD4+ or CD8+ T cells, or bulk PBMC T cells (not recorded which). All receptors derive from a woman between 50 and 59 years old in good health.

This rearrangement joins TRBV20-1 to TRBJ2-3; TCRdb gives TRBD2 as the D gene, but with no DNA this cannot be confirmed. Germline V CDR1 and CDR2: DFQATT, SNEGSKA (reference sequence). The CDR3 spans 15 residues. CDR3 sequence reads: CSARWEGGIGDTQYF.

The chain couples TRBV20-1 to TRBJ2-1; the TCRdb D gene call, TRBD2, has no DNA to confirm it. CDR1 is DFQATT, CDR2 SNEGSKA, per germline (reference sequence). This CDR3 contains 13 residues. CDR3 region: CSARRLADNEQFF.

This chain joins TRBV7-3 and TRBJ2-1; TCRdb's D call, TRBD2, is unchecked because there is no DNA. This CDR3 has 16 residues. Germline CDR1 reads SGHTA; CDR2 reads FQGTGA. The CDR3 region is CASSSIAGGPHNEQFF.

The chain is built from TRBV6-1 and TRBJ2-7. CDR1 is MNHNS, CDR2 SASEGT, per germline. The CDR3 is 17 amino acids. CDR3 region: CASSESTDTSLGYEQYF.

This chain uses TRBV14 with TRBJ1-2; without DNA, the TCRdb call of TRBD1 cannot be checked. This CDR3 is 15 amino acids long. From germline, CDR1 is SGHDN and CDR2 FVKESK. CDR3 sequence reads: CASSQEWGQGYGYTF. The full variable domain, its missing parts supplied by reference TRBV14 and TRBJ1-2, is EAGVTQFPSHSVIEKGQTVTLRCDPISGHDNLYWYRRVMGKEIKFLLHFVKESKQDESGMPNNRFLAERTGGTYSTLKVQPAELEDSGVYFCASSQEWGQGYGYTFGSGTRLTVV.

The chain joins TRBV27 to TRBJ1-4; the D call from TCRdb, TRBD1, cannot be confirmed without DNA. Germline assignment: CDR1 MNHEY and CDR2 SMNVEV (reference sequence). CDR3 length: 17 amino acids. CDR3 protein: CASHVGDRESTNEKLFF.

This chain connects TRBV12-3 or TRBV12-4 to TRBJ2-1. The CDR3 runs 14 residues. The CDR3 protein is CASSLGATYNEQFF.

V and J are TRBV7-6 and TRBJ2-1; TCRdb gives TRBD1 as the D gene, but with no DNA this cannot be confirmed. Germline loops: CDR1 SGHVS, CDR2 FNYEAQ. The CDR3 is made up of 14 amino acids. The chain's CDR3 is CASSFQGTANEQFF.

The genes are TRBV5-1 and TRBJ2-1; the TCRdb call, TRBD2, lacks DNA for checking. This CDR3 is 18 amino acids long. The germline V gene encodes CDR1 SGHRS and CDR2 YFSETQ. The chain's CDR3 is CASSLRSLAGISYNEQFF.

This rearrangement joins TRBV6-1 to TRBJ2-1; TCRdb's D gene call, TRBD2, goes unchecked for lack of DNA. The CDR3 sequence is 17 residues long. Germline loops: CDR1 MNHNS, CDR2 SASEGT. The CDR3 region is CASSDIEGLGFYNEQFF.

This rearrangement joins TRBV24-1 to TRBJ1-2; lacking DNA, the TRBD1 call made by TCRdb goes unchecked. The CDR3 loop spans 12 amino acids. The germline V gene has CDR1 KGHDR and CDR2 SFDVKD. The CDR3 protein is CATRQGRYGYTF.

The chain uses TRBV28 and TRBJ2-7; the D call from TCRdb, TRBD1, cannot be confirmed without DNA. This CDR3 has 16 residues. Looked up from germline, CDR1 is MDHEN and CDR2 is SYDVKM. The CDR3 protein is CASSLSRTEYTYEQYF.

This chain links TRBV30 with TRBJ2-4; absent DNA, TCRdb's TRBD1 call cannot be checked. CDR3 length equals 13 residues. Per germline, CDR1 GTSNPN and CDR2 SVGIG (reference sequence). The CDR3 is CAWSVLGVDIQYF. The full variable domain, its missing parts supplied by reference TRBV30 and TRBJ2-4, is SQTIHQWPATLVQPVGSPLSLECTVEGTSNPNLYWYRQAAGRGLQLLFYSVGIGQISSEVPQNLSASRPQDRQFILSSKKLLLSDSGFYLCAWSVLGVDIQYFGAGTRLSVL.

The V call is TRBV25-1, the J call TRBJ2-5. This CDR3 is 11 amino acids long. The germline V gene encodes CDR1 MGHDK and CDR2 SYGVNS. The CDR3 protein is CASSEGETQYF. Full variable domain (remainder filled in from reference TRBV25-1 and TRBJ2-5): EADIYQTPRYLVIGTGKKITLECSQTMGHDKMYWYQQDPGMELHLIHYSYGVNSTEKGDLSSESTVSRIRTEHFPLTLESARPSHTSQYLCASSEGETQYFGPGTRLLVL.

The chain carries TRBV11-2 and TRBJ1-4. The germline V gene encodes CDR1 SGHAT and CDR2 FQNNGV. The CDR3 contains 13 residues. CDR3 region: CASSLDQGEKLFF.

This chain uses TRBV5-1 with TRBJ1-2; there is no DNA to check the TCRdb D call of TRBD1. The CDR3 sequence is 13 residues long. Germline CDR1 and CDR2: SGHRS and YFSETQ. The CDR3 protein is CASTPGTGKGYPF.

This chain links TRBV6-5 with TRBJ2-5; TCRdb selects TRBD2, and the lack of DNA leaves this call unchecked. The CDR3 has 17 amino acids. CDR1 and CDR2 (germline): MNHEY, SVGAGI. CDR3 protein: CASSPTPGLAGAETQYF.

The chain combines TRBV5-6 with TRBJ2-7; the D gene TCRdb calls, TRBD1, cannot be checked with no DNA. Germline assignment: CDR1 SGHDT and CDR2 YYEEEE. CDR3 size: 15 residues. The CDR3 spells CASSQTGTGPLEQYF. Variable domain in full (rest from reference TRBV5-6 and TRBJ2-7): DAGVTQSPTHLIKTRGQQVTLRCSPKSGHDTVSWYQQALGQGPQFIFQYYEEEERQRGNFPDRFSGHQFPNYSSELNVNALLLGDSALYLCASSQTGTGPLEQYFGPGTRLTVT.

The chain couples TRBV25-1 to TRBJ1-2. The CDR3 has 12 residues. The V gene's germline CDR1 is MGHDK and CDR2 SYGVNS. CDR3 loop: CASSEANYGYTF.

This chain links TRBV12-3 or TRBV12-4 with TRBJ2-1; TCRdb indicates TRBD2, and absent DNA this call remains unverified. The CDR3 length is 14 residues. The CDR3 sequence is CASRGLAGGLEQFF.

The CDR3 sequence: CASSTKREWSYNEQFF. This chain uses TRBV11-3 with TRBJ2-1; TCRdb returns TRBD2, unconfirmable since there is no DNA. Germline loops: CDR1 SGHNT, CDR2 YENEEA. CDR3 length: 16 residues.

The rearrangement uses TRBV20-1 and TRBJ2-1; the D call from TCRdb, TRBD1, cannot be confirmed without DNA. This CDR3 region has 15 residues. Germline V gene lookup returns CDR1 DFQATT and CDR2 SNEGSKA (reference sequence). CDR3 region: CSARDGGSGYNEQFF.

The J gene is TRBJ2-1, the V gene TRBV5-4. Germline-derived CDR1 and CDR2 are SGHNT and YYREEE (reference sequence). This CDR3 is built from 13 residues. CDR3: CASSPADYNEQFF.

V is TRBV29-1 and J is TRBJ2-1; the TCRdb D gene call, TRBD2, has no DNA to confirm it. Germline values: CDR1 SQVTM, CDR2 ANQGSEA. CDR3 length: 13 residues. The CDR3 is CSVSSSGLAEQFF.

V usage is TRBV5-1 and J usage is TRBJ2-7. Germline V gene data show CDR1 as SGHRS and CDR2 as YFSETQ. There are 13 residues in the CDR3. The CDR3 reads CASSLESPYEQYF.

This chain connects TRBV6-5 to TRBJ2-2; TCRdb proposes TRBD1, but this gene call is untestable without DNA. The CDR3 runs 13 residues. Germline CDR1 is MNHEY and CDR2 is SVGAGI. The CDR3 sequence is CASRWTGAGELFF.